This entry features one TCR beta chain sequence. Patients counted as stable if ophthalmopathy did not develop within 18 months. The data were obtained in a study of T cells in Graves' hyperthyroidism and ophthalmopathy. RNA transcripts gave rise to amplified TCR beta CDR3 regions. Initially, a first-round RT-PCR of the TCR CDR3 employed the HTBI primer set. TCRdb re-called the multiplex PCR reads through MiXCR, storing one row per CDR3 protein. The data hold approximately 430,000 distinct CDR3 sequences, with 15% to 17% observed a single time. The sample comprised blood. The TCR sequence derives from a woman aged 18-29 years with Graves' hyperthyroidism.

CDR3: CASSPWFNYGYTF. In DNA, the CDR3 is TGTGCCAGCAGCCCTTGGTTTAACTATGGCTACACCTTC. The chain uses TRBV7-2 and TRBJ1-2; D gene uncertain. Between the trimmed V and J ends, which lost 5 bases and 1 base, there was a span of 8 bases. In germline, CDR1 is SGHTA, CDR2 FQGNSA. The CDR3 loop spans 13 amino acids.